These T cell receptor beta chains were read from a single sample in a study of regulatory T cells in long-lasting Graves disease. TCRdb analysed the multiplex PCR reads with MiXCR anew, one entry per CDR3 protein. The sample records under 300,000 distinct CDR3 sequences, around 21% being singletons. The sequences come from peripheral blood mononuclear cells (PBMCs), collected at new diagnosis, from a patient treated with antithyroid drugs. The receptors were gathered from a female donor with Graves disease. Both conserved end residues are part of each CDR3. The D gene is left open where the match is weak. Rows give clone size only sometimes, using once, few, many, or a class for an expanded clone.

TRBD2 | TRBJ2-1 | TRBV11-3 | many | TGTGCCAGCAGCACCCTTAGCGGGCGGAATGAGCAGTTCTTC | CASSTLSGRNEQFF
NA | TRBJ2-5 | TRBV30 | many | TGTGCCTGGAGTTTCGTTTGGGAAGAGACCCAGTACTTC | CAWSFVWEETQYF
NA | TRBJ1-3 | TRBV20-1 | many | TGCAGTGCTAGATCACGGGGAAACACCATATATTTT | CSARSRGNTIYF
NA | TRBJ2-2 | TRBV3-1 | many | TGTGCCAGCAGCCTCACACAAGGGGAGCTGTTTTTT | CASSLTQGELFF
TRBD2 | TRBJ2-5 | TRBV7-6 | many | TGTGCCAGCAGCTTAGTAACGACCGGGAGGGCCAAAGAGACCCAGTACTTC | CASSLVTTGRAKETQYF
TRBD1 | TRBJ1-2 | TRBV2 | many | TGTGCCAGCAGGGGAGGGACAGGGGGCTATGGCTACACCTTC | CASRGGTGGYGYTF
TRBD2 | TRBJ2-1 | TRBV6-1 | NA | TGTGCCAGCAGAGCCGCCGGGACTAGCGGGGGGCTCTACAATGAGCAGTTCTTC | CASRAAGTSGGLYNEQFF
NA | TRBJ2-1 | TRBV6-1 | many | TGTGCCACCTCCCTCGGACGAGGGATTAATGAGCAGTTCTTC | CATSLGRGINEQFF
NA | TRBJ1-2 | TRBV28 | many | TGTGCCAGCAGAGTTTCTGGCCGAAACTATGGCTACACCTTC | CASRVSGRNYGYTF
NA | TRBJ1-1 | TRBV12-3/TRBV12-4 | many | TGTGCCAGCAGTCCAACTAGCCGGGCCACGAACACTGAAGCTTTCTTT | CASSPTSRATNTEAFF
NA | TRBJ1-5 | TRBV4-1 | NA | TGCGCCAGCAGCCAAGACGTCAGCTATAGCAATCAGCCCCAGCATTTT | CASSQDVSYSNQPQHF
TRBD1 | TRBJ2-1 | TRBV6-1 | NA | TGTGCCAACAGAGCGACAGGGTCCTACAATGAGCAGTTCTTC | CANRATGSYNEQFF
TRBD1 | TRBJ1-2 | TRBV10-3 | NA | TGTGCCATCAGCGCCCGGACAGGGGGCGACTATGGCTACACCTTC | CAISARTGGDYGYTF
NA | TRBJ2-5 | TRBV20-1 | NA | TGCAGTGCTAGAGACTCCATGTTGACTCCAGAGACCCAGTACTTC | CSARDSMLTPETQYF
TRBD2 | TRBJ2-2 | TRBV11-2 | NA | TGTGCCAGCGTTACGGCGGGGGCCGGGGAGCTGTTTTTT | CASVTAGAGELFF
TRBD1 | TRBJ2-3 | TRBV19 | many | TGTGCCAGTAGTATACAGGACAGGGAACGAGATACGCAGTATTTT | CASSIQDRERDTQYF
NA | TRBJ2-2 | TRBV3-1 | many | TGTGCCAGCAGCCCCGTCACAGGGTCCACCGGGGAGCTGTTTTTT | CASSPVTGSTGELFF
TRBD2 | TRBJ2-1 | TRBV20-1 | many | TGCAGTGCTAGACCCCGAGGTAGACTAGCGGGAAACTACAATGAGCAGTTCTTC | CSARPRGRLAGNYNEQFF
NA | TRBJ2-5 | TRBV30 | many | TGTGCCTGGAGGAGGGCCCCGCAAGAGACCCAGTACTTC | CAWRRAPQETQYF
NA | TRBJ1-2 | TRBV11-1 | NA | TGTGCCAGCAGCTTGGTAGACATGAACTATGGCTACACCTTC | CASSLVDMNYGYTF
NA | TRBJ2-5 | TRBV5-4 | many | TGTGCCAGCAGCCAAAGGGACGGGGGAGAGACCCAGTACTTC | CASSQRDGGETQYF
NA | TRBJ2-4 | TRBV29-1 | few | TGCAGCGTTGAAGAAGCGCCCAACGGCATTCAGTACTTC | CSVEEAPNGIQYF
NA | TRBJ1-1 | TRBV7-9 | many | TGTGCCAGCAGCTCAACAGGGTTGGGTACGACTGAAGCTTTCTTT | CASSSTGLGTTEAFF
TRBD2 | TRBJ2-7 | TRBV15 | many | TGTGCCACCAGCAGAGCTCTACCCGGGGGAGGGCTTCGGGTCTACGAGCAGTACTTC | CATSRALPGGGLRVYEQYF
TRBD1 | TRBJ2-7 | TRBV27 | NA | TGTGCCAGCAGCCAGGACAGGGGAATTGGCTACGAGCAGTACTTC | CASSQDRGIGYEQYF
NA | TRBJ1-1 | TRBV12-3/TRBV12-4 | many | TGTGCCAGCACCTTGAGGGGAGGACATCCCACTGAAGCTTTCTTT | CASTLRGGHPTEAFF
TRBD1 | TRBJ1-2 | TRBV15 | once | TGTGCCACCAGCGACCGGGACAGACCGATCTATGGCTACACCTTC | CATSDRDRPIYGYTF
TRBD1 | TRBJ2-3 | TRBV29-1 | NA | TGCAGCGTTGAAATTCGCTCCGGGACAGCCACAGATACGCAGTATTTT | CSVEIRSGTATDTQYF
NA | TRBJ2-3 | TRBV18 | NA | TGTGCCAGCTCACAGTACGGCCGCACAGATACGCAGTATTTT | CASSQYGRTDTQYF
NA | TRBJ1-1 | TRBV6-1 | many | TGTGCCAGCAGCAAAGAGCGGGGGCTCGAAGCTTTCTTT | CASSKERGLEAFF
TRBD1 | TRBJ2-1 | TRBV29-1 | NA | TGCAGCGTTGAAGCTCCGGGACAGGCCTACAATGAGCAGTTCTTC | CSVEAPGQAYNEQFF
NA | TRBJ1-2 | TRBV3-1 | many | TGTGCCAGCAGCCAAGACGGGGTGGCTTATGGCTACACCTTC | CASSQDGVAYGYTF
NA | TRBJ2-6 | TRBV7-8 | few | TGTGCCAGCAGCTTAGCAGACACCGGGGCCAACGTCCTGACTTTC | CASSLADTGANVLTF
NA | TRBJ1-2 | TRBV5-8 | many | TGTGCCAGCAGCTTTGGGGCCGGGAGGTATGGCTACACCTTC | CASSFGAGRYGYTF
NA | TRBJ1-2 | TRBV3-1 | NA | TGTGCCAGCAGCCAACCCGGGACGGATGGCTACACCTTC | CASSQPGTDGYTF
TRBD2 | TRBJ2-3 | TRBV20-1 | many | TGCAGTGCAAGACTAGCGGGGGGGGCGGATACGCAGTATTTT | CSARLAGGADTQYF
NA | TRBJ2-7 | TRBV2 | many | TGTGCCAGCAGTGAAATAGGGGTAATCTACGAGCAGTACTTC | CASSEIGVIYEQYF
NA | TRBJ2-4 | TRBV7-2 | many | TGTGCCAGCAGCTTAGAGAGGGGATCCAAAAACATTCAGTACTTC | CASSLERGSKNIQYF
NA | TRBJ1-5 | TRBV6-1 | many | TGTGCCAGCACGGAGACCGAGATTCGGCCCCAGCATTTT | CASTETEIRPQHF
NA | TRBJ1-5 | TRBV7-9 | few | TGTGCCAGCAGCGAGCATGCTAGCAATCAGCCCCAGCATTTT | CASSEHASNQPQHF
NA | TRBJ1-2 | TRBV19 | many | TGTGCCAGTAGGAGGGAGGAAGATCGATCAGGCTACACCTTC | CASRREEDRSGYTF
NA | TRBJ2-1 | TRBV28 | many | TGTGCCAGCAGTTTCAGGGGGGTCTACAATGAGCAGTTCTTC | CASSFRGVYNEQFF
NA | TRBJ2-2 | TRBV20-1 | few | TGCAGTGCTAGATGGTCCAGGGACACCGGGGAGCTGTTTTTT | CSARWSRDTGELFF
NA | TRBJ1-2 | TRBV6-5 | many | TGTGCCAGCAGTTACTCCCGACAAGCGCTGCGCCATGGCTACACCTTC | CASSYSRQALRHGYTF
NA | TRBJ1-1 | TRBV7-6 | many | TGTGCCAGCAGCTTAGAATTAGGGACCGCGAAAGCTTTCTTT | CASSLELGTAKAFF
NA | TRBJ2-5 | TRBV5-4 | NA | TGTGCCAGCAGCCCGACCGCTCAAGAGACCCAGTACTTC | CASSPTAQETQYF
TRBD1 | TRBJ1-1 | TRBV20-1 | many | TGCAGTGCGCAGGGACAGTGGAACACTGAAGCTTTCTTT | CSAQGQWNTEAFF
NA | TRBJ2-4 | TRBV6-2/TRBV6-3 | NA | TGTGCCAGCAGTTCCGAGTTTCTAGCCAAAAACATTCAGTACTTC | CASSSEFLAKNIQYF
TRBD1 | TRBJ2-7 | TRBV5-4 | many | TGTGCCAGCAGCGACCGGGACAGGCTCCACGAGCAGTACTTC | CASSDRDRLHEQYF
TRBD2 | TRBJ2-2 | TRBV7-2 | NA | TGTGCCAGCAGCCAGGGACTAGCGGTAACCAAGAACACCGGGGAGCTGTTTTTT | CASSQGLAVTKNTGELFF
TRBD1 | TRBJ1-1 | TRBV20-1 | many | TGCAGTGCTAGAGCTACAGGGGTTGGCGAAGCTTTCTTT | CSARATGVGEAFF
TRBD1 | TRBJ1-2 | TRBV10-3 | many | TGTGCCATCAGTGACTTTAGGACAGGGGAAGCCAATGGCTACACCTTC | CAISDFRTGEANGYTF
TRBD1 | TRBJ2-6 | TRBV10-1 | NA | TGCGCCAGCAGTGGGACAGGGGTGGCTGGGGCCAACGTCCTGACTTTC | CASSGTGVAGANVLTF
NA | TRBJ2-7 | TRBV28 | many | TGTGCCAGCAGCCCCATTGGAAGTTACGAGCAGTACTTC | CASSPIGSYEQYF
TRBD1 | TRBJ1-5 | TRBV6-1 | many | TGTGCCAGCAGTCGCCATCGGGTGGACAGGGGGCTTATTTCGGATAGCAATCAGCCCCAGCATTTT | CASSRHRVDRGLISDSNQPQHF
TRBD2 | TRBJ2-1 | TRBV6-5 | many | TGTGCCAGCAGTTACGCGGGAGGCGGGTACAATGAGCAGTTCTTC | CASSYAGGGYNEQFF